The table lists the clone carrying this TCR beta chain with a few counts. CDR1 is DFQATT and CDR2 is SNEGSKA in the germline V gene (reference sequence). The V gene lost 0 bases and the J gene lost 9 bases, with 8 bases spanning the gap. This CDR3 has 11 amino acids. The sample belongs to a study of control samples from healthy donors and cancer patients. Sequenced by immunoSEQ multiplex PCR; TCRdb stores in-frame clones only, minus some. The sample gives fewer than 200,000 clones, about 90% of which show up once; roughly 1.3% is in the top ten. This clonotype was sampled from a woman in her fifties or sixties in good health. The chain combines TRBV20-1 with TRBJ2-5, with D possibly matching TRBD2 (6 bases). Source material: blood. The chain's CDR3 is CSARDRRAQYF. The CDR3 DNA reads TGCAGTGCTAGAGATCGGAGGGCCCAGTACTTC.